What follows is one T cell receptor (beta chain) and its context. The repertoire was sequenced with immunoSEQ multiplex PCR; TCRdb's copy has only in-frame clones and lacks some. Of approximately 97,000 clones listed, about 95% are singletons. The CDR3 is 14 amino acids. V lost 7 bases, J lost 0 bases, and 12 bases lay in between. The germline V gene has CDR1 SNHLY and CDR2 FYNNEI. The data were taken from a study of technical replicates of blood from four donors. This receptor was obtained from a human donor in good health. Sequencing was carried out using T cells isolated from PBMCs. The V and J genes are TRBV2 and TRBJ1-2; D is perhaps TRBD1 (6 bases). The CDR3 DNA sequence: TGTGCCAGCACAGGACAGCGAACTAACTATGGCTACACCTTC. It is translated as CASTGQRTNYGYTF.